This T cell receptor beta chain was found in a study of naive and memory T cell subsets. Germline-derived CDR1 and CDR2 are DFQATT and SNEGSKA (reference sequence). The CDR3 runs 14 residues. V was clipped by 1 base and J by 7 bases; unmatched bases: 3. Two oligonucleotides, mixed equimolar, formed the beta constant-region primer covering TRBC1 and TRBC2. An oligonucleotide with the SP2 primer and a 12-nucleotide UMI was ligated to the cDNA 3' end. Four rounds of PCR amplified the ligated cDNA using nested alpha and beta constant-region primers plus SP2. MiXCR, run by TCRdb on the UMI-ligation and nested PCR reads, gives a single entry per CDR3 protein. Seen here are about 85,000 distinct CDR3 sequences, roughly 14% observed once, and the top ten hold approximately 0.93%.

The TCR comes from a human donor in good health. The sequencing sample was made of central memory CD4+ T cells from blood. The rearrangement joins TRBV20-1 to TRBJ1-4, with 10 nucleotides matching TRBD1. This CDR3 reads CSARGTGGGEKLFF. CDR3 bases: TGCAGTGCTAGAGGGACAGGGGGTGGTGAAAAACTGTTTTTT.